The next 5 T cell receptor beta chains were all read from a single sample in a study of low-dose radiotherapy and immunotherapy resistance in tumors. Specified time point: after trial treatment. As to treatment: LDRT plus nivolumab, ipilimumab, low-dose cyclophosphamide and aspirin (RACIN trial). TRAV and TRBV primers primed cDNA for both TCRalpha and TCRbeta. With a constant-region primer and a V-primer adapter, TCRs were subjected to 20 PCR cycles of amplification. MiXCR, run by TCRdb on the reads, gives a single entry per CDR3 protein. The data contain about 84,000 distinct CDR3 sequences, roughly 17% of them singletons. The starting material was PBMCs, obtained after low-dose radiotherapy plus immunotherapy. The receptors were gathered from a male donor with prostate cancer.

This clonotype came up many times. The chain combines TRBV7-9 with TRBJ2-5; D remains unclear. The CDR3 extends over 16 amino acids. Trimming stripped 3 bases from V and 5 bases from J, with 19 bases between. Germline V gives CDR1 SEHNR, CDR2 FQNEAQ (reference sequence). The CDR3 sequence: CASSFPDGRPPETQYF. The CDR3 region has the DNA TGTGCCAGCAGCTTTCCCGATGGACGACCCCCGGAGACCCAGTACTTC. The full variable domain, its missing parts supplied by reference TRBV7-9 and TRBJ2-5, is DTGVSQNPRHKITKRGQNVTFRCDPISEHNRLYWYRQTLGQGPEFLTYFQNEAQLEKSRLLSDRFSAERPKGSFSTLEIQRTEQGDSAMYLCASSFPDGRPPETQYFGPGTRLLVL.

This sequence joins TRBV6-2 or TRBV6-3 and TRBJ2-2, with D hard to call. V was clipped by 6 bases and J by 3 bases, with 5 bases between them. The length of the CDR3 is 12 residues. Germline V gene data show CDR1 as MNHEY and CDR2 as SVGEGT. The CDR3, as DNA: TGTGCCAGCAGGATAGACACCGGGGAGCTGTTTTTT. Its protein product is CASRIDTGELFF.

This clonotype was counted ten times or more. CDR3 sequence reads: CSGRADTQYF. In DNA, the CDR3 is TGCAGTGGGAGGGCGGATACGCAGTATTTT. The genes are TRBV20-1 and TRBJ2-3, with D perhaps TRBD2 (6 bases). The CDR3 loop spans 10 amino acids. Per germline, CDR1 DFQATT and CDR2 SNEGSKA (reference sequence). V lost 7 bases and J lost 6, with 8 bases in between.

To note about this clonotype: A read error likely explains this, since a far larger clone differs by one base. J is TRBJ1-2 and V is TRBV27; D unclear. Germline V gives CDR1 MNHEY, CDR2 SMNVEV (reference sequence). The CDR3 sequence is 14 residues long. With 4 bases removed from V and 4 bases from J, the gap between germline ends came to 13 bases. The CDR3 protein is CASSSRHGFYGYTF. The CDR3 DNA reads as TGTGCCAGCAGTTCCCGACATGGGTTCTATGGCTACACCTTC.

This clonotype was seen at least ten times. This chain connects TRBV29-1 to TRBJ2-7; D may be TRBD2 (5 bases). This CDR3 is built from 12 residues. Trimming left V 1 base short and J 7 bases short, with 11 bases between. The V gene's germline CDR1 is SQVTM and CDR2 ANQGSEA. In DNA form, the CDR3 reads TGCAGCGTTGAAGTTCGGGATTGGGAGCAGTACTTC. This codes for CSVEVRDWEQYF.